This T cell receptor beta chain was found in a study of OX40 agonist ivuxolimab in advanced cancers. V was pared by 4 bases and J by 5 bases, with 6 bases of the junction left unmatched. CDR3 length: 14 amino acids. CDR1 and CDR2 (germline): SGHTA, FQGNSA. Turning to this clone: Antigen unknown.

Produced via immunoSEQ multiplex PCR; TCRdb's table is partial and in-frame only. The sample carries approximately 52,000 clones, roughly 84% recorded once. Study results and caveats: Which antigen the expanded peripheral T cells recognized is unknown. Both blood CD4+ and CD8+ T cells showed clonal growth by week 6 at 0.1 to 3.0 mg/kg.

V gene TRBV7-2 combines with J gene TRBJ1-1, with TRBD1 matching 8 bases. The sample was CD4+ or CD8+ T cells sorted from blood, taken in a trial of the OX40 agonist ivuxolimab. The TCR sequence derives from an adult with an advanced solid tumor such as melanoma, head and neck, liver or kidney cancer. CDR3 sequence (DNA): TGTGCCAGCAGCTCCGACAGGGGTCGAACTGAAGCTTTCTTT. It is translated as CASSSDRGRTEAFF.